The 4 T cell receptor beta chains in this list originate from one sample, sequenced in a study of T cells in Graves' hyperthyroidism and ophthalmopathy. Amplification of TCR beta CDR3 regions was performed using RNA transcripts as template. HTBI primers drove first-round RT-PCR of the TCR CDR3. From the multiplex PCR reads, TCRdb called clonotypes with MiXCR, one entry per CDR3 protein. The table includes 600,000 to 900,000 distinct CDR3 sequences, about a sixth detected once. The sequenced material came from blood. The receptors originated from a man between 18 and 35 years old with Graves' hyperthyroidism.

For the CDR3, the DNA is TGTGCCAGCAGCTTAATGGACAGGGGCAATTCACCCCTCCACTTT. Protein: CASSLMDRGNSPLHF. The J gene is TRBJ1-6, the V gene TRBV7-2; TRBD1 matches 9 bases. Per the germline V gene, CDR1 is SGHTA and CDR2 is FQGNSA. The CDR3 runs to 15 residues. V dropped 2 bases and J dropped 7; count of bases not matched to a gene: 3.

The CDR3 spells CAWTAGGTDTQYF. The CDR3, as DNA: TGTGCCTGGACAGCGGGCGGCACAGATACGCAGTATTTT. This chain joins TRBV30 and TRBJ2-3, with D tentatively TRBD2 (6 bases). Germline-derived CDR1 and CDR2 are GTSNPN and SVGIG (reference sequence). Trimming removed 4 bases at V and 1 base at J, with 9 bases between. This CDR3 has 13 residues. The full variable domain, completed using reference TRBV30 and TRBJ2-3, is SQTIHQWPATLVQPVGSPLSLECTVEGTSNPNLYWYRQAAGRGLQLLFYSVGIGQISSEVPQNLSASRPQDRQFILSSKKLLLSDSGFYLCAWTAGGTDTQYFGPGTRLTVL.

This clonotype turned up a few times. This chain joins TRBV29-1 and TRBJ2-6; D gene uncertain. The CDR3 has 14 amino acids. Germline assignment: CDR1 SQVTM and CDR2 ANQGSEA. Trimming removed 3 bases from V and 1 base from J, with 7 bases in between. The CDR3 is CSVDTRSGANVLTF. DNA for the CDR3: TGCAGCGTTGATACGAGGTCTGGGGCCAACGTCCTGACTTTC.

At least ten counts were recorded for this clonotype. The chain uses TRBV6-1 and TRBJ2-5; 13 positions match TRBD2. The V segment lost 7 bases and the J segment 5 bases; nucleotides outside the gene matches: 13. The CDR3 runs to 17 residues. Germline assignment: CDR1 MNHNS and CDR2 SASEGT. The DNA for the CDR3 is TGTGCCAGCATGGACCAGGGACTAGCGGGAACCAGGGAGACCCAGTACTTC. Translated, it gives CASMDQGLAGTRETQYF.